The 4 T cell receptor beta chains below all came from one sample that was sequenced in a study of T cell responses to AZD1222 COVID-19 vaccine. Sequencing was performed with immunoSEQ multiplex PCR; in TCRdb, only in-frame clones are kept and a portion is missing. Of some 70,000 clones listed, 82% are singletons. Sequences were derived from peripheral blood, sampled on day 0 of AZD1222 vaccination. These receptor sequences come from an adult in good health.

This clone was found once. This chain joins TRBV19 and TRBJ1-5, with D perhaps TRBD1 (5 bases). V lost 10 bases to trimming and J lost 6 bases, with 19 bases between them. Looked up from germline, CDR1 is LNHDA and CDR2 is SQIVND (reference sequence). This CDR3 has 14 residues. The CDR3 DNA sequence: TGTGCCACCCAGAGGTGGGGGGAGGGTCAGCCCCAGCATTTT. Its protein product is CATQRWGEGQPQHF. The variable domain in full, with the rest retrieved from reference TRBV19 and TRBJ1-5, is DGGITQSPKYLFRKEGQNVTLSCEQNLNHDAMYWYRQDPGQGLRLIYYSQIVNDFQKGDIAEGYSVSREKKESFPLTVTSAQKNPTAFYLCATQRWGEGQPQHFGDGTRLSIL.

This clone came up a few times. The chain carries TRBV11-2 and TRBJ1-1, with D hard to call. The germline V and J ends were trimmed by 1 base and 10 bases, with 10 bases remaining between them. The CDR3 extends over 12 amino acids. The germline CDR1 and CDR2 sequences are SGHAT and FQNNGV. CDR3 residues: CASSLAAGRAFF. CDR3 coding DNA: TGTGCCAGCAGCTTAGCGGCAGGAAGAGCTTTCTTT.

The chain has TRBV6-6 and TRBJ2-7; a possible D gene is TRBD2 (6 bases). The ends were cut back, 0 bases at V and 2 bases at J, with 8 bases in the middle. Germline CDR1 is MNHNY and CDR2 is SVGAGI (reference sequence). This CDR3 has 14 amino acids. CDR3 nucleotides: TGTGCCAGCAGTTACTCGGGACTTGCCTACGAGCAGTACTTC. It translates to CASSYSGLAYEQYF.

The chain has TRBV4-2 and TRBJ2-7, with a possible D match to TRBD2 (5 bases). The CDR3 covers 13 residues. The germline gives CDR1 LGHNA, CDR2 YNFKEQ. Trimming stripped 8 bases from V and 1 base from J, with 12 bases between. The CDR3 region has the DNA TGTGCCAGCCGGGGTCAGGAGTCCTACGAGCAGTACTTC. It yields the protein CASRGQESYEQYF.